These 20 T cell receptor beta chains were all obtained from the same sample, sequenced in a study of cytomegalovirus exposure and HLA in healthy donors. PCR amplification relied on 60 Vbeta primers (plus 13 Jbeta primers). Method: immunoSEQ multiplex PCR; TCRdb's copy keeps in-frame clones and lacks some. This table has some 150,000 clones, roughly four fifths appearing once. The sequenced sample consisted of PBMCs. These receptors were taken from a middle-aged man in good health and CMV-seropositive.

The chain links TRBV7-7 to TRBJ2-2, with TRBD2 matching 7 bases. The V segment lost 2 bases and the J segment 3 bases; nucleotides outside the gene matches: 9. This CDR3 has 17 residues. Germline lookup yields CDR1 SSHAT and CDR2 FNYEAQ (reference sequence). The CDR3 nucleotides are TGTGCCAGCAGCTTAAATGGCGGGAGCGTCGACACCGGGGAGCTGTTTTTT. Its protein is CASSLNGGSVDTGELFF.

The chain employs TRBV5-4 and TRBJ2-3, with 7 nucleotides matching TRBD2. Trimming cost V 0 bases and J 4 bases; bases outside gene matches: 11. The CDR3 extends over 17 amino acids. Germline V gene data show CDR1 as SGHNT and CDR2 as YYREEE (reference sequence). The DNA of the CDR3 is TGTGCCAGCAGCTTGGTTGGGAGGGCGGTTGGTTCAGATACGCAGTATTTT. It encodes CASSLVGRAVGSDTQYF.

J is TRBJ2-5 and V is TRBV5-6, with TRBD1 identical over 8 bases. The germline V gene encodes CDR1 SGHDT and CDR2 YYEEEE. With V trimmed by 4 bases and J by 2 bases, 10 bases remained unmatched. This CDR3 has 16 amino acids. Written as DNA, the CDR3 is TGTGCCAGCAGCCCTCTAACAGGGGGAGCTCAAGAGACCCAGTACTTC. Amino acid sequence: CASSPLTGGAQETQYF.

V is TRBV10-1 and J is TRBJ2-7; 9 bases line up with TRBD2. This CDR3 spans 18 amino acids. Germline V CDR1 and CDR2: WNHNN, SYGVQD (reference sequence). The ends lost 3 bases at V and 4 bases at J; junction bases unmatched: 16. The CDR3 coding sequence is TGCGCCAGCAGTGAAAATCGTAGCGGGAGCTTTCTTCAATACGAGCAGTACTTC. Translating it yields CASSENRSGSFLQYEQYF.

This chain links TRBV25-1 with TRBJ2-7; 12 nucleotides line up with TRBD2. The CDR3 length is 16 residues. Germline CDR1 is MGHDK and CDR2 is SYGVNS. V gave up 5 bases and J gave up 4 bases; unmatched junction bases: 9. Here the CDR3 reads CASSKSTSGRIYEQYF. CDR3 bases: TGTGCCAGCAGTAAATCAACTAGCGGGAGGATATACGAGCAGTACTTC.

The chain links TRBV5-6 to TRBJ2-7; weak D call: TRBD1 (6 bases). The CDR3 loop spans 14 amino acids. Trimming cost V 6 bases and J 2 bases, with 15 bases left between them. Germline-derived CDR1 and CDR2 are SGHDT and YYEEEE. The CDR3 sequence is CASTRPGQAYEQYF. In DNA, the CDR3 is TGTGCCAGCACCAGACCGGGACAAGCCTACGAGCAGTACTTC.

J is TRBJ2-3 and V is TRBV30; 12 bases are a match to TRBD2. V shed 3 bases, J shed 3 bases, and the junction held 7 bases outside the gene matches. CDR3 length: 16 residues. CDR1 is GTSNPN, CDR2 SVGIG, per germline (reference sequence). The CDR3 is CAWSQTSGSWTDTQYF. The DNA of the CDR3 is TGTGCCTGGAGCCAGACTAGCGGGAGCTGGACAGATACGCAGTATTTT.

This chain links TRBV25-1 with TRBJ2-7, with 10 bases identical to TRBD1. Unmatched junction bases numbered 8, after V lost 5 bases and J lost 1 base. Germline lookup yields CDR1 MGHDK and CDR2 SYGVNS. This CDR3 contains 16 residues. As DNA, the CDR3 is TGTGCCAGCAGTCCGACAGGGGGCCCACCTTCCTACGAGCAGTACTTC. It translates to CASSPTGGPPSYEQYF.

This rearrangement joins TRBV7-2 to TRBJ1-3; D is unclear. The CDR3 contains 15 residues. The V end was cut by 1 base, the J end by 0 bases, with 7 bases between. The germline gives CDR1 SGHTA, CDR2 FQGNSA. CDR3 DNA sequence: TGTGCCAGCAGCTTAGTCTATGTCTCTGGAAACACCATATATTTT. Amino acids: CASSLVYVSGNTIYF.

The chain uses TRBV6-6 and TRBJ1-5, with 7 bases matching TRBD1. This CDR3 spans 16 amino acids. Per germline, CDR1 MNHNY and CDR2 SVGAGI (reference sequence). Germline trimming cut 2 bases from V and 4 bases from J; bases unmatched to any gene: 8. The DNA for the CDR3 is TGTGCCAGCAGTTACGCCGGGACAGAAACAAATCAGCCCCAGCATTTT. Amino acids: CASSYAGTETNQPQHF.

As concerns this clone: Other DNA sequences from this sample encode an identical CDR3 as well. V and J are TRBV5-1 and TRBJ2-1, with D unclear. Trimming pared 0 bases from V and 0 bases from J, leaving 7 bases between. The CDR3 has 15 amino acids. Looked up from germline, CDR1 is SGHRS and CDR2 is YFSETQ. CDR3 in DNA: TGCGCCAGCAGCTTGGTCAGATCCTCCTACAATGAGCAGTTCTTC. Translation: CASSLVRSSYNEQFF.

Concerning this clone itself: A read error may account for a junction end that differs from germline. V and J are TRBV27 and TRBJ2-6; D remains ambiguous. This CDR3 region has 18 residues. Germline CDR1 MNHEY, CDR2 SMNVEV (reference sequence). CDR3 DNA sequence: TGTGCCAACAGTTTATTCAGCGTTCTAGGATCTGGGGCCAACGTCCTGACTTTC. Translating gives CANSLFSVLGSGANVLTF.

The J gene is TRBJ2-6, the V gene TRBV7-2; weak D call: TRBD2 (5 bases). V was trimmed by 5 bases and J by 2 bases, leaving 10 bases between them. Germline-derived CDR1 and CDR2 are SGHTA and FQGNSA. The CDR3 length is 15 residues. CDR3: CASSLRVTGANVLTF. The DNA of the CDR3 is TGTGCCAGCAGCCTGAGGGTGACTGGGGCCAACGTCCTGACTTTC.

V usage is TRBV6-5 and J usage is TRBJ1-4, with a possible D match to TRBD1 (5 bases). Germline V gives CDR1 MNHEY, CDR2 SVGAGI. This CDR3 spans 15 amino acids. V lost 0 bases, J lost 8 bases, and 13 bases lay in between. The CDR3 is CASSYSYRISEKLFF. For the CDR3, the DNA is TGTGCCAGCAGTTACTCATACAGGATTAGCGAAAAACTGTTTTTT.

This clone has only one observation. One end of the junction does not line up with germline, which may come from a read error. The rearrangement uses TRBV7-9 and TRBJ1-1, with unresolved D. The CDR3 runs 12 residues. Germline loops: CDR1 SEHNR, CDR2 FQNEAQ (reference sequence). CDR3 DNA: TGTTCCAGCAGCTTAGTCGGGGCTGAAGCTTTCTTT. It yields the protein CSSSLVGAEAFF. The entire variable domain, with the rest obtained from reference TRBV7-9 and TRBJ1-1, is as follows: DTGVSQNPRHKITKRGQNVTFRCDPISEHNRLYWYRQTLGQGPEFLTYFQNEAQLEKSRLLSDRFSAERPKGSFSTLEIQRTEQGDSAMYLCSSSLVGAEAFFGQGTRLTVV.

This sequence joins TRBV15 and TRBJ2-5; weak D call: TRBD1 (6 bases). The end of the DNA aligns better with TRBJ2-7, so the J call may be wrong. The CDR3 extends over 14 amino acids. Germline V gives CDR1 LNHNV, CDR2 YYDKDF (reference sequence). The CDR3 here is CATSRDSGTYEQYF. The CDR3 DNA reads as TGTGCCACCAGCAGGGACAGTGGGACCTACGAGCAGTACTTC.

The chain uses TRBV11-2 and TRBJ2-2; tentatively, D is TRBD1 (5 bases). Per germline, CDR1 SGHAT and CDR2 FQNNGV. V lost 1 base and J lost 5, with 11 bases in between. The CDR3 runs 15 residues. Here the CDR3 reads CASSLGGSKTGELFF. The CDR3 nucleotides are TGTGCCAGCAGCTTAGGGGGCTCTAAGACCGGGGAGCTGTTTTTT.

The chain recombines TRBV7-3 with TRBJ2-2, with TRBD1 matching 7 bases. The CDR3 length is 15 residues. V lost 5 bases, J lost 0 bases, and 3 bases stayed unmatched. Germline CDR1 and CDR2: SGHTA and FQGTGA. This CDR3 reads CASSLGQANTGELFF. Here the CDR3 DNA reads TGTGCCAGCAGCCTAGGACAGGCGAACACCGGGGAGCTGTTTTTT.

This chain connects TRBV5-1 to TRBJ2-7; the match to TRBD1 covers 9 bases. The CDR3 has 13 residues. Per the germline V gene, CDR1 is SGHRS and CDR2 is YFSETQ. Trimming removed 3 bases from V and 3 bases from J; junction bases left unmatched: 1. This chain's CDR3 is CASSWTGDYEQYF. The CDR3 DNA is TGCGCCAGCAGCTGGACAGGGGACTACGAGCAGTACTTC.

The rearrangement uses TRBV7-2 and TRBJ2-7; 8 bases line up with TRBD2. The CDR3 runs 14 residues. V was clipped by 5 bases and J by 2 bases; unmatched bases: 5. Germline values: CDR1 SGHTA, CDR2 FQGNSA. The CDR3 is CASSREGLTYEQYF. Written as DNA, the CDR3 is TGTGCCAGCAGCCGGGAGGGCCTCACCTACGAGCAGTACTTC.